The clone carrying this T cell receptor (beta chain) was counted only a few times. These data are taken from a study of blood T cell repertoires in COVID-19. Germline V gene lookup returns CDR1 SNHLY and CDR2 FYNNEI. The trim removed 9 bases at V and 2 bases at J, leaving 9 bases unmatched. The CDR3 loop spans 17 amino acids. The method was immunoSEQ multiplex PCR; TCRdb's version includes in-frame clones alone and lacks a portion of them. The table has approximately 200,000 clones, 70% to 85% seen once; the top ten hold roughly 6.9%. V and J are TRBV2 and TRBJ2-2, with 13 bases matching TRBD2. The receptor's source is a human donor with acute or convalescent COVID-19. The donor label of this sample is uncertain. Sequencing used peripheral blood. In DNA form, the CDR3 reads TGTGCCAGTACTAGCGGGAGGGCCAGGGAAAACACCGGGGAGCTGTTTTTT. Encoded protein: CASTSGRARENTGELFF.